The count of the clone carrying this TCR beta chain is one. No antigen is known for it. Trimming took 4 bases from V and 1 from J; bases not matched to a gene: 7. Germline V gene sequence: CDR1 SGHRS, CDR2 YFSETQ. The CDR3 runs 16 residues. This specimen belongs to a study of shared clonotypes between healthy human individuals. Notes on the study in general: Only blood samples were collected, and tissue repertoires likely differ.

TCRdb's table, derived via immunoSEQ multiplex PCR, lists solely in-frame clones and lacks some. The data show 1 million to 1.3 million clones, with around three quarters seen just once and roughly 0.61% held by the top ten. The TCR sequence derives from a man aged 18 to 29 in good health. Some clones in this sample may be carry-over from other donors' samples. The source material was memory CD4+ T cells from PBMCs. The subset denotes: CD45RA-negative fraction. The chain has TRBV5-1 and TRBJ2-2; TRBD1 matches at 7 bases. CDR3 in amino acids: CASSQRQGMNTGELFF. The CDR3 DNA reads as TGCGCCAGCAGCCAAAGACAGGGCATGAACACCGGGGAGCTGTTTTTT.